The TCR beta chain under discussion was sequenced for a study of memory CD8 T cells in hepatitis C reinfection. In the study overall: A couple of donors cleared primary HCV but became chronic after reinfection.

Specified time point: late/post reinfection, 12 to 24 weeks after detection. Sorted cells were sequenced directly ex vivo without any in vitro expansion. The CDR3 sequence is 11 residues long. With 8 bases removed from V and 8 bases from J, the gap between germline ends came to 12 bases. CDR1 is MNHNS, CDR2 SASEGT, per germline. Using immunoSEQ multiplex PCR, the repertoire was profiled, and TCRdb retains in-frame clones only, with some absent. The repertoire holds about 50,000 clones, with approximately 92% as singletons. The chain is built from TRBV6-1 and TRBJ1-2; TRBD1 is a possible D gene (6 bases). Sequenced: naive CD8+ T cells sorted from blood. The sequence came from a man younger than 35 with hepatitis C virus infection. CDR3 sequence: CASGGAEGYTF. CDR3 sequence (DNA): TGTGCCAGCGGGGGGGCGGAAGGCTACACCTTC.